This TCR beta chain was sequenced in a study of shared clonotypes between healthy human individuals. TCRdb's copy holds only in-frame clones and misses some; the assay was immunoSEQ multiplex PCR. The sample lists more than 200,000 clones, under 80% occurring once. Looked up from germline, CDR1 is SGHTA and CDR2 is FQGNSA. This CDR3 has 12 amino acids. V was cut by 5 bases and J by 4 bases, with 8 bases left in between. The material sequenced was memory CD4+ T cells sorted from blood. Regarding subset: CD45RA-negative fraction. The rearrangement joins TRBV7-2 to TRBJ1-2; D is uncertain. The source of this sequence is a man aged 25 to 40 in good health. The chain's CDR3 is CASSMLPYGYTF. The CDR3 nucleotides read TGTGCCAGCAGCATGTTACCCTATGGCTACACCTTC.